These 9 T cell receptor beta chains originate from one sample sequenced in a study of blood T cell repertoires in COVID-19. Repertoires were generated with immunoSEQ multiplex PCR, while TCRdb's copy carries only in-frame clones and drops some. The sample yields about 330,000 clones, roughly 87% seen once. The sequencing sample was made of peripheral blood. Receptors originate from a man younger than 45 with COVID-19, enrolled during active disease.

The chain employs TRBV29-1 and TRBJ2-7; 7 bases fit TRBD1. V dropped 2 bases and J dropped 0; count of bases not matched to a gene: 7. The germline CDR1 and CDR2 sequences are SQVTM and ANQGSEA. This CDR3 is built from 15 residues. The CDR3 loop is CSVEIRGQSSYEQYF. CDR3 nucleotide sequence: TGCAGCGTTGAAATCAGGGGACAGAGCTCCTACGAGCAGTACTTC.

The rearrangement uses TRBV29-1 and TRBJ2-3; D is perhaps TRBD2 (7 bases). Germline V gene data show CDR1 as SQVTM and CDR2 as ANQGSEA. V gave up 3 bases and J gave up 6 bases, with 13 bases separating them. The CDR3 is made up of 13 amino acids. This CDR3 is CSVDPGGGDTQYF. The DNA of the CDR3 is TGCAGCGTTGATCCGGGGGGCGGGGATACGCAGTATTTT.

The chain joins TRBV5-5 to TRBJ2-5, with TRBD1 matching 8 bases. The germline V gene encodes CDR1 SGHKS and CDR2 YYEKEE (reference sequence). The CDR3 covers 15 residues. J lost 0 bases, V lost 3 bases, and 4 bases had no gene match. The CDR3 region has the DNA TGTGCCAGCAGCTCGGACAGGGAGTACCAAGAGACCCAGTACTTC. As protein: CASSSDREYQETQYF.

The chain combines TRBV7-6 with TRBJ2-7; 7 positions agree with TRBD2. Unmatched junction bases numbered 7, after V lost 5 bases and J lost 0 bases. This CDR3 spans 15 amino acids. The germline V gene encodes CDR1 SGHVS and CDR2 FNYEAQ. This chain's CDR3 is CASSVGEGPSYEQYF. The CDR3 nucleotides are TGTGCCAGCAGCGTGGGGGAGGGCCCCTCCTACGAGCAGTACTTC.

The V gene is TRBV13, the J gene TRBJ1-1; TRBD1 agrees at 8 bases. Germline V gene lookup returns CDR1 PRHDT and CDR2 FYEKMQ (reference sequence). Trimming cost V 5 bases and J 3 bases; bases outside gene matches: 11. The CDR3 is 16 amino acids. CDR3 sequence: CASSPRTGRMYTEAFF. Here the CDR3 DNA reads TGTGCCAGCAGCCCCCGGACAGGGAGGATGTACACTGAAGCTTTCTTT.

The genes are TRBV13 and TRBJ2-7, with D tentatively TRBD2 (6 bases). The ends were cut back, 0 bases at V and 7 bases at J, with 7 bases in the middle. Per germline, CDR1 PRHDT and CDR2 FYEKMQ (reference sequence). This CDR3 contains 12 residues. This CDR3 is CASSLGGREQYF. For the CDR3, the DNA is TGTGCCAGCAGCTTAGGGGGGAGGGAGCAGTACTTC.

The CDR3 loop reads CATSDRQGGAYNEQFF. The DNA for the CDR3 is TGTGCCACCAGTGATCGACAGGGAGGCGCCTACAATGAGCAGTTCTTC. The chain carries TRBV24-1 and TRBJ2-1, with D tentatively TRBD1 (7 bases). The CDR3 sequence is 16 residues long. From germline, CDR1 is KGHDR and CDR2 SFDVKD. The ends were cut back, 3 bases at V and 2 bases at J, with 13 bases in the middle.

The chain uses TRBV7-2 and TRBJ2-5, with 13 bases aligning to TRBD2. The CDR3 totals 15 residues. The V and J ends lost 5 bases and 6 bases, in that order; junction bases with no gene match: 6. Germline V lookup: CDR1 SGHTA, CDR2 FQGNSA. The CDR3 nucleotides read TGTGCCAGCAGCCCTCGACTAGCGGGGGGCCAGACCCAGTACTTC. Residues: CASSPRLAGGQTQYF.

The chain employs TRBV6-2 or TRBV6-3 and TRBJ2-7; 8 nucleotides line up with TRBD1. The CDR3 loop spans 17 amino acids. J lost 1 base, V lost 2 bases, and 10 bases had no gene match. Germline V gene data show CDR1 as MNHEY and CDR2 as SVGEGT. The CDR3 spells CASSYHLGQGKSYEQYF. The CDR3 region has the DNA TGTGCCAGCAGTTACCACCTCGGACAGGGTAAATCCTACGAGCAGTACTTC.